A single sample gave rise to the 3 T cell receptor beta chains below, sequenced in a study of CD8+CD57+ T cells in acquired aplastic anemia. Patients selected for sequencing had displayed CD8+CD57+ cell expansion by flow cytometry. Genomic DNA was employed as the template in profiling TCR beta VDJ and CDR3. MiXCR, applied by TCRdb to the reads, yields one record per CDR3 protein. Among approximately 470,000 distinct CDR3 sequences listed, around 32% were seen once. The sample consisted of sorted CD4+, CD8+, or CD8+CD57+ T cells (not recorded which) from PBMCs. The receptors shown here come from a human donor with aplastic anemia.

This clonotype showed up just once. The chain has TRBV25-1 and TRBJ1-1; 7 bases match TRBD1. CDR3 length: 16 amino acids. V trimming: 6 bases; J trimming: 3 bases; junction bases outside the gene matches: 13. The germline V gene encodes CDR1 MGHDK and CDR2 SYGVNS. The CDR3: CASSQGGRVRDTEAFF. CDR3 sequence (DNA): TGTGCCAGCAGCCAGGGGGGGAGGGTGCGTGACACTGAAGCTTTCTTT.

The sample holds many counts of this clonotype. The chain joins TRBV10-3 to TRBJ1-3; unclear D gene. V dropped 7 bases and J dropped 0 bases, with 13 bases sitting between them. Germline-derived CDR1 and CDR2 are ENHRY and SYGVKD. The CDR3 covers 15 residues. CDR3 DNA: TGTGCCATCACCGACCAGACTGGCTCTGGAAACACCATATATTTT. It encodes CAITDQTGSGNTIYF.

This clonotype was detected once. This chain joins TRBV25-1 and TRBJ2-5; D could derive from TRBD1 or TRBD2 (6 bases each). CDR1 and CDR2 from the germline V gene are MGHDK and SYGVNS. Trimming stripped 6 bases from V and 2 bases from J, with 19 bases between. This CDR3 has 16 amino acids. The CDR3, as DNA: TGTGCCAGCAGCGTTGCACGGGGGCAAGGTCAAGAGACCCAGTACTTC. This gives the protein CASSVARGQGQETQYF.